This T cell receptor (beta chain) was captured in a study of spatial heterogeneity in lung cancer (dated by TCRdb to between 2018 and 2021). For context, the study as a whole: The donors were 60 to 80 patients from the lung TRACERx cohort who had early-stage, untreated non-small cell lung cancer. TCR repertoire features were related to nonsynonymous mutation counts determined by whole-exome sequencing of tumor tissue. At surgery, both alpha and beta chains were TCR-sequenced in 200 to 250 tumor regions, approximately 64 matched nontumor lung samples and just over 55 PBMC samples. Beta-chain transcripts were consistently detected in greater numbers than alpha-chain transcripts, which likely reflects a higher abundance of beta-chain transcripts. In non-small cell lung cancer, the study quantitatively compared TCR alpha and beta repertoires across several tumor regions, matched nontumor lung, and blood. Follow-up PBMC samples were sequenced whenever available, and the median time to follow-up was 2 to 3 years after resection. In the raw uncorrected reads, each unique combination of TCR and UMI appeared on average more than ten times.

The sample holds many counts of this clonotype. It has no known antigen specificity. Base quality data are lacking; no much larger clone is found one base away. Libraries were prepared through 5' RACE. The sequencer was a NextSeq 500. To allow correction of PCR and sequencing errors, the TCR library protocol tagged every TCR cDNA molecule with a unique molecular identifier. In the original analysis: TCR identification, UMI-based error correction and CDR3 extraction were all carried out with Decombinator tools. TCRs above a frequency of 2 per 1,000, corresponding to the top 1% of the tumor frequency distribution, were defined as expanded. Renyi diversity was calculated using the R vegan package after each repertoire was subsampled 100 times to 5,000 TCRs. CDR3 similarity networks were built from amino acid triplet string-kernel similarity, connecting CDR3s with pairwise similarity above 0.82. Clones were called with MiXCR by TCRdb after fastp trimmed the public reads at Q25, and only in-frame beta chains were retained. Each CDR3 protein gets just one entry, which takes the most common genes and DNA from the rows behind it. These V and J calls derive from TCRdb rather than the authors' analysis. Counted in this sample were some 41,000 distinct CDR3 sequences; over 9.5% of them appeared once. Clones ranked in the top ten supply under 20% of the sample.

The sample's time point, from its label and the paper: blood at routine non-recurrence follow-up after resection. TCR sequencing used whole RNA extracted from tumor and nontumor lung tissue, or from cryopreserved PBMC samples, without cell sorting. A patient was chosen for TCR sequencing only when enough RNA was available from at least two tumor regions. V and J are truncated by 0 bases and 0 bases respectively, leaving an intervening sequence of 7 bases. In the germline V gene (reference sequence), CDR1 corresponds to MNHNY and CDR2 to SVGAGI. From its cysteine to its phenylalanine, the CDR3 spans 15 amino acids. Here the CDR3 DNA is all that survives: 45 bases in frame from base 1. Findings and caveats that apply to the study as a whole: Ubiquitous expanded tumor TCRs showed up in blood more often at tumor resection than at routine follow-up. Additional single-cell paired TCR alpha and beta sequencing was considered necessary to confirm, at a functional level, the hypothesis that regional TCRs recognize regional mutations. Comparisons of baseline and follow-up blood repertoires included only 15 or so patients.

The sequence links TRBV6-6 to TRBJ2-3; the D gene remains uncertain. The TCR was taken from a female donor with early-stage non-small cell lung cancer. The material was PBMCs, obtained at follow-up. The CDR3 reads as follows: CASSYSLVSTDTQYF. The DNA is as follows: TGTGCCAGCAGTTACTCGCTTGTTAGCACAGATACGCAGTATTTT.